These 5 T cell receptor beta chains were all obtained from the same sample, sequenced in a study of OX40 agonist ivuxolimab in advanced cancers. Measured with immunoSEQ multiplex PCR; TCRdb has only the in-frame clones, and not every one. The sample includes tens of thousands of clones, around 94% of them seen just once. Sample: CD4+ or CD8+ T cells sorted from blood, taken in a trial of the OX40 agonist ivuxolimab. Receptor source: an adult with an advanced solid tumor such as melanoma, head and neck, liver or kidney cancer.

The CDR3 reads CASSLPPDSATNEKLFF. CDR3 nucleotides: TGCGCCAGCAGCTTACCCCCTGACTCCGCAACTAATGAAAAACTGTTTTTT. V and J are TRBV5-1 and TRBJ1-4; D is undetermined. CDR3 length equals 17 residues. Germline assignment: CDR1 SGHRS and CDR2 YFSETQ. Trimming took 2 bases from V and 0 from J, leaving 14 bases between them.

V and J are TRBV7-3 and TRBJ2-1; 13 positions match TRBD2. CDR3 length equals 15 residues. V dropped 6 bases and J dropped 8; count of bases not matched to a gene: 7. In germline, CDR1 is SGHTA, CDR2 FQGTGA. CDR3 bases: TGTGCCAGCAGTCCCGAGACTAGCGGGGGGTATGAGCAGTTCTTC. Protein: CASSPETSGGYEQFF.

J is TRBJ2-7 and V is TRBV4-3; D might be TRBD2 (6 bases). Germline assignment: CDR1 LGHNA and CDR2 YSLEER. The CDR3 spans 16 residues. V dropped 0 bases and J dropped 0 bases, with 12 bases sitting between them. The CDR3 loop is CASSQDRGVASYEQYF. For the CDR3, the DNA is TGCGCCAGCAGCCAAGATCGCGGGGTTGCCTCCTACGAGCAGTACTTC.

The gene calls are TRBV6-5 and TRBJ1-1; unclear D gene. V lost 2 bases and J 2 bases, leaving 9 bases between the germline ends. The CDR3 is made up of 14 amino acids. Germline CDR1 is MNHEY and CDR2 is SVGAGI. As DNA, the CDR3 is TGTGCCAGCAGTTACGGGGTGGAAAACACTGAAGCTTTCTTT. Amino acids: CASSYGVENTEAFF.

V gene TRBV19 combines with J gene TRBJ1-6; D unclear. CDR1 is LNHDA and CDR2 is SQIVND in the germline V gene (reference sequence). Trimming removed 10 bases from V and 9 bases from J, with 7 bases in between. This CDR3 has 10 amino acids. CDR3 nucleotide sequence: TGTGCCACGGGATTTTCACCCCTCCACTTT. Protein sequence: CATGFSPLHF.